Reported below is one TCR beta chain. The CDR3 has 11 residues. Germline V gene sequence: CDR1 DFQATT, CDR2 SNEGSKA (reference sequence). Trimming took 0 bases from V and 7 from J, leaving 6 bases between them. Then a second PCR, running about 6 to 11 cycles, was carried out with a sample-barcoded 5' primer and a J-beta primer mix. Each TCR beta cDNA got a 12-nucleotide random molecular identifier. Every sample produced at least 2.5 million CDR3-containing paired-end reads. One entry per CDR3 protein results from TCRdb running MiXCR on the 5' RACE reads. The table includes under 800,000 distinct CDR3 sequences, roughly 44% detected once. The total RNA that was extracted per sample amounted to at least 5 micrograms. The data were obtained in a study of blood T cells in healthy people across ages.

The sequence derives from a woman aged 60-70 years in good health. The sample was blood. J is TRBJ1-2 and V is TRBV20-1, with D uncertain. The CDR3 region is CSARDRSGYTF. CDR3 in DNA: TGCAGTGCTAGAGATCGGAGTGGCTACACCTTC.